One TCR beta chain is described in this entry. What it binds is unknown. The CDR3 extends over 16 amino acids. Germline lookup yields CDR1 SGHDN and CDR2 FVKESK. Trimming took 0 bases from V and 6 from J; bases not matched to a gene: 6. The table came from immunoSEQ multiplex PCR; TCRdb's copy has only in-frame clones and leaves some out. The table includes approximately 2,000,000 clones, 85% to 95% detected once. The entry originates in a study of shared clonotypes between healthy human individuals. Findings and caveats of the study: The researchers took only blood, and tissue repertoires probably look different.

Specimen: naive CD4+ T cells from PBMCs. Subset described: CD45RA+ positively selected. The receptor was derived from a young man in good health. Some clones in this sample may be carry-over from other donors' samples. The gene calls are TRBV14 and TRBJ2-1; 9 nucleotides agree with TRBD2. In DNA form, the CDR3 reads TGTGCCAGCAGCCAAGAGGGAGCGGGGGGCCTCAATGAGCAGTTCTTC. Its protein product is CASSQEGAGGLNEQFF.